Each of the 31 T cell receptor beta chains below was sequenced from the same sample in a study of blood T cell repertoires in COVID-19 (dated by TCRdb to about 2020). To prepare the library, the immunoSEQ multiplex PCR assay was applied. TCRdb's version of the immuneACCESS table is confined to in-frame rearrangements and falls short of the full clone set. An unresolved V gene accounts for under half of the shortfall where checked; the remainder is of unknown origin. This sample gives roughly 10,000 clones in total; about 90% of them show up just once. Clones ranked in the top ten supply roughly 26% of the sample. The sample comprised peripheral blood. The receptors come from a man aged 25-40 years with active or convalescent COVID-19.

The chain is built from TRBV24-1 and TRBJ2-1; possible D gene TRBD2, 5 bases. The CDR3 is 13 amino acids. Germline loops: CDR1 KGHDR, CDR2 SFDVKD. Trimming cost V 10 bases and J 5 bases, with 14 bases left between them. CDR3 bases: TGTGCCACGACTCCGAGGGAAAACAATGAGCAGTTCTTC. It codes for CATTPRENNEQFF.

The CDR3 DNA reads as TGTGCCAGCCGGGGACAGAACACAGATACGCAGTATTTT. Its protein product is CASRGQNTDTQYF. This rearrangement joins TRBV5-4 to TRBJ2-3, with 7 bases fitting TRBD1. CDR1 is SGHNT and CDR2 is YYREEE in the germline V gene (reference sequence). The junction had 4 bases not matched to a gene; V was cut back by 7 bases and J by 2 bases. CDR3 length: 13 amino acids.

The V gene is TRBV6-2 or TRBV6-3, the J gene TRBJ2-5; 8 positions match TRBD1. Per the germline V gene, CDR1 is MNHEY and CDR2 is SVGEGT. The CDR3 covers 15 residues. The J segment lost 7 bases and the V segment lost 5 bases, leaving 12 bases of the junction unmatched. CDR3 sequence (DNA): TGTGCCAGCAGTCCCAGGACAGGGCCTCGGGGGACCCAGTACTTC. It codes for CASSPRTGPRGTQYF.

The V and J genes are TRBV6-5 and TRBJ1-2; TRBD1 agrees at 7 bases. The trim removed 6 bases at V and 4 bases at J, leaving 8 bases unmatched. The CDR3 is 14 residues long. The V gene's germline CDR1 is MNHEY and CDR2 SVGAGI. The CDR3 is CASSSVTGSYGYTF. Here the CDR3 DNA reads TGTGCCAGCAGCTCAGTGACAGGGAGCTATGGCTACACCTTC.

The chain is built from TRBV21-1 and TRBJ2-7; TRBD1 is taken as the D call from the table, unchecked against the DNA. TRBV21-1 is shown as a pseudogene. The CDR3 is made up of 14 amino acids. For the CDR3, the DNA is TGTGCCAGCAGCCCCCGACAGGGTTCCTACGAGCAGTACGTC. Protein: CASSPRQGSYEQYV.

The chain employs TRBV7-3 and TRBJ1-2; D unclear. Germline V gene sequence: CDR1 SGHTA, CDR2 FQGTGA. The CDR3 has 13 amino acids. V was cut by 0 bases and J by 6 bases, with 8 bases left in between. The CDR3, as DNA: TGTGCCAGCAGCTTAACCGGGGAGGATGGCTACACCTTC. Protein sequence: CASSLTGEDGYTF.

This clone is a singleton in its sample. The genes are TRBV18 and TRBJ1-1; TRBD1 might be the D (6 bases). The germline V gene encodes CDR1 KGHSH and CDR2 LQKENI. Trimming shortened V by 3 bases and J by 7 bases, and 15 bases separated the two germline ends. The CDR3 covers 14 residues. CDR3 coding DNA: TGTGCCAGCTCACCTAACAGGGAGTCGGGTGAAGCTTTCTTT. The encoded protein is CASSPNRESGEAFF.

The J gene is TRBJ1-6, the V gene TRBV10-3, with TRBD1 identical over 8 bases. Germline lookup yields CDR1 ENHRY and CDR2 SYGVKD. The CDR3 totals 14 residues. V dropped 2 bases and J dropped 6; count of bases not matched to a gene: 0. The chain's CDR3 is CAISETGGNSPLHF. CDR3 DNA sequence: TGTGCCATCAGTGAGACAGGGGGTAATTCACCCCTCCACTTT.

The chain combines TRBV29-1 with TRBJ2-2; 11 bases line up with TRBD2. The junction had 6 bases not matched to a gene; V was cut back by 4 bases and J by 5 bases. CDR3 size: 15 residues. Germline values: CDR1 SQVTM, CDR2 ANQGSEA. This CDR3 reads CSVGGGTSGTGELFF. CDR3 nucleotide sequence: TGCAGCGTTGGAGGGGGGACTAGCGGAACCGGGGAGCTGTTTTTT.

The V gene is TRBV10-1, the J gene TRBJ2-3, with 8 bases that match TRBD2. CDR3 length: 13 amino acids. With 3 bases clipped from V and 6 bases from J, the junction kept 2 bases outside the gene matches. Germline assignment: CDR1 WNHNN and CDR2 SYGVQD (reference sequence). CDR3 in amino acids: CASSEAGADTQYF. The CDR3 nucleotides are TGCGCCAGCAGTGAAGCGGGGGCCGATACGCAGTATTTT.

This sequence joins TRBV10-2 and TRBJ1-4, with TRBD1 identical over 12 bases. Looked up from germline, CDR1 is WSHSY and CDR2 is SAAADI. The V and J ends lost 6 bases and 8 bases, in that order; junction bases with no gene match: 4. There are 14 residues in the CDR3. The CDR3 DNA follows: TGCGCCAGCAGGGGGACAGGGGGCGGGGAAAAACTGTTTTTT. It is translated as CASRGTGGGEKLFF.

The V gene is TRBV3-1 (or the pseudogene TRBV3-2), the J gene TRBJ2-3; D is undetermined. The germline V gene has CDR1 LGHDT and CDR2 YNNKEL (reference sequence). V was trimmed by 3 bases and J by 2 bases, leaving 15 bases between them. The CDR3 sequence is 16 residues long. Here the CDR3 reads CASSHLGISPTDTQYF. The DNA for the CDR3 is TGTGCCAGCAGCCACCTAGGAATAAGTCCCACAGATACGCAGTATTTT.

The gene calls are TRBV12-3 or TRBV12-4 and TRBJ2-7, with D possibly TRBD1 on 5 matching bases. The CDR3 is made up of 12 amino acids. Deletions cut 0 bases from V and 5 bases from J, with 5 bases between. The DNA of the CDR3 is TGTGCCAGCAGTTTAGCCAGGGACGAGCAGTACTTC. This encodes CASSLARDEQYF.

The chain uses TRBV27 and TRBJ1-3; a weak D match, TRBD1 (6 bases). From germline, CDR1 is MNHEY and CDR2 SMNVEV (reference sequence). The V end lost 0 bases, the J end lost 8 bases, and 14 bases lay between the germline ends. This CDR3 has 15 amino acids. In DNA, the CDR3 is TGTGCCAGCAGTTTATCGGGGGGGGCGCGGGACACCATATATTTT. This encodes CASSLSGGARDTIYF.

This rearrangement joins TRBV29-1 to TRBJ2-7; no firm D call. CDR1 is SQVTM, CDR2 ANQGSEA, per germline. V lost 1 base, J lost 7 bases, and 8 bases lay in between. This CDR3 spans 11 amino acids. CDR3 in amino acids: CSVEATEEQYF. The CDR3 coding sequence is TGCAGCGTTGAAGCGACGGAGGAGCAGTACTTC.

This clone was observed a single time. The rearrangement joins TRBV10-2 to TRBJ1-4; possible D gene TRBD1, 6 bases. Germline V gene data show CDR1 as WSHSY and CDR2 as SAAADI. The CDR3 contains 14 residues. The V end lost 7 bases, the J end lost 6 bases, and 15 bases lay between the germline ends. The DNA of the CDR3 is TGCGCCAGCAAACAAACAGGGTACGATGAAAAACTGTTTTTT. It yields the protein CASKQTGYDEKLFF.

The rearrangement links TRBV18 to TRBJ1-1, with a tentative D call TRBD1 (5 bases). The CDR3 is 16 residues long. Trimming stripped 3 bases from V and 2 bases from J, with 16 bases between. The germline gives CDR1 KGHSH, CDR2 LQKENI. DNA of the CDR3: TGTGCCAGCTCACCTACACTGGAGACAGTTAACACTGAAGCTTTCTTT. It codes for CASSPTLETVNTEAFF.

V usage is TRBV18 and J usage is TRBJ1-2; D is unresolved. CDR1 and CDR2 from the germline V gene are KGHSH and LQKENI. The V end lost 6 bases, the J end lost 6 bases, and 20 bases lay between the germline ends. The CDR3 is 15 amino acids. CDR3 sequence reads: CASSRSREEGDGYTF. CDR3 nucleotide sequence: TGTGCCAGCTCCCGTTCCAGAGAGGAGGGAGATGGCTACACCTTC.

This chain uses TRBV9 with TRBJ2-2, with 7 bases that match TRBD2. The germline CDR1 and CDR2 sequences are SGDLS and YYNGEE. J gave up 2 bases and V 0 bases, and 22 bases lay outside the gene matches. CDR3 length equals 22 residues. The DNA for the CDR3 is TGTGCCAGCAGCGTAGGGTCTTCGAACGTGTTGCGGGGGAAATACAACACCGGGGAGCTGTTTTTT. It specifies CASSVGSSNVLRGKYNTGELFF.

The gene calls are TRBV5-1 and TRBJ2-2; D is perhaps TRBD2 (7 bases). The germline gives CDR1 SGHRS, CDR2 YFSETQ. V was pared by 7 bases and J by 5 bases, with 21 bases between. The CDR3 extends over 16 amino acids. The CDR3 DNA follows: TGCGCCAGCCAGGGCGGGGGCCTATCGGGGACCGGGGAGCTGTTTTTT. This gives the protein CASQGGGLSGTGELFF.

The chain combines TRBV7-9 with TRBJ2-5, with 8 bases that match TRBD1. The CDR3 loop spans 15 amino acids. Germline V gene data show CDR1 as SEHNR and CDR2 as FQNEAQ (reference sequence). V shed 2 bases and J 5 bases; nucleotides not matched to a gene: 7. CDR3 DNA: TGTGCCAGCAGCTTAACGGGACAGGTGGTGGAGACCCAGTACTTC. Residues: CASSLTGQVVETQYF.

This chain connects TRBV6-5 to TRBJ1-5; 9 nucleotides agree with TRBD1. Trimming took 5 bases from V and 6 from J; bases not matched to a gene: 8. Germline loops: CDR1 MNHEY, CDR2 SVGAGI. The CDR3 runs 15 residues. This CDR3 is CASSTTGGVGQPQHF. As DNA, the CDR3 is TGTGCCAGCAGTACGACAGGGGGTGTGGGTCAGCCCCAGCATTTT.

This clone was picked up a small number of times. Other DNA sequences in the same sample also yield this CDR3. The chain couples TRBV30 to TRBJ1-5; the D gene is possibly TRBD1 (6 bases). The CDR3 contains 13 residues. Deletions cut 0 bases from V and 5 bases from J, with 8 bases between. Germline CDR1 and CDR2: GTSNPN and SVGIG (reference sequence). CDR3 sequence reads: CAWSVQGDQPQHF. The CDR3 bases are TGTGCCTGGAGTGTACAGGGCGATCAGCCCCAGCATTTT.

The chain has TRBV11-2 and TRBJ1-2; no definite D call. V shed 6 bases and J shed 6 bases, with 14 bases lying between them. The CDR3 is 13 residues long. CDR1 and CDR2 from the germline V gene are SGHAT and FQNNGV. CDR3 DNA: TGTGCCAGCAGTTACTGGACTTCACATGGCTACACCTTC. The encoded protein is CASSYWTSHGYTF.

The CDR3 region is CASSMAGGQDTQYF. DNA for the CDR3: TGTGCCAGTAGTATGGCCGGGGGGCAAGATACGCAGTATTTT. The chain links TRBV19 to TRBJ2-3; the D gene is possibly TRBD2 (7 bases). The CDR3 spans 14 residues. The germline gives CDR1 LNHDA, CDR2 SQIVND (reference sequence). V gave up 3 bases and J gave up 5 bases, with 12 bases separating them. The full variable domain, rest sourced from reference TRBV19 and TRBJ2-3, is DGGITQSPKYLFRKEGQNVTLSCEQNLNHDAMYWYRQDPGQGLRLIYYSQIVNDFQKGDIAEGYSVSREKKESFPLTVTSAQKNPTAFYLCASSMAGGQDTQYFGPGTRLTVL.

This chain uses TRBV4-1 with TRBJ2-5; no reliable D call. V was pared by 2 bases and J by 1 base, with 11 bases between. CDR1 MGHRA and CDR2 YSYEKL come from the germline V gene. The CDR3 loop spans 15 amino acids. For the CDR3, the DNA is TGCGCCAGCAGCCAATTAAAGCTCCCCCAAGAGACCCAGTACTTC. It yields the protein CASSQLKLPQETQYF.

V usage is TRBV4-2 and J usage is TRBJ2-2; 9 bases map to TRBD1. The CDR3 spans 17 residues. Trimming removed 3 bases from V and 4 bases from J; junction bases left unmatched: 9. Germline CDR1 is LGHNA and CDR2 is YNFKEQ. The CDR3 sequence: CASSQRGRTGVTGELFF. The CDR3 nucleotides read TGTGCCAGCAGCCAGAGGGGGCGGACAGGGGTCACCGGGGAGCTGTTTTTT.

J is TRBJ1-2 and V is TRBV18, with D uncertain. Trimming stripped 3 bases from V and 8 bases from J, with 16 bases between. CDR1 and CDR2 from the germline V gene are KGHSH and LQKENI. There are 14 residues in the CDR3. In nucleotides, the CDR3 is TGTGCCAGCTCACCGGCTTTTGGGTCAGGCGGCTACACCTTC. It translates to CASSPAFGSGGYTF.

The chain carries TRBV6-5 and TRBJ1-2; D is perhaps TRBD1 (6 bases). With 5 bases removed from V and 1 base from J, the gap between germline ends came to 14 bases. The CDR3 contains 15 residues. Germline CDR1 and CDR2: MNHEY and SVGAGI. As DNA, the CDR3 is TGTGCCAGCAGTATAGGGACAAAGATTAACTATGGCTACACCTTC. It encodes CASSIGTKINYGYTF.

The chain links TRBV7-9 to TRBJ1-3; D gene ambiguous. This CDR3 is 16 amino acids long. CDR1 is SEHNR, CDR2 FQNEAQ, per germline (reference sequence). V lost 5 bases to trimming and J lost 6 bases, with 20 bases between them. CDR3 in DNA: TGTGCCAGCAGCCTGACAACCTTAGGATCCGTAAACACCATATATTTT. It encodes CASSLTTLGSVNTIYF. Based on the CDR3 plus reference TRBV7-9 and TRBJ1-3, the full variable domain is DTGVSQNPRHKITKRGQNVTFRCDPISEHNRLYWYRQTLGQGPEFLTYFQNEAQLEKSRLLSDRFSAERPKGSFSTLEIQRTEQGDSAMYLCASSLTTLGSVNTIYFGEGSWLTVV.

V gene TRBV6-5 combines with J gene TRBJ1-2, with D maybe TRBD1 (6 bases). The CDR3 consists of 14 residues. Trimming stripped 6 bases from V and 3 bases from J, with 14 bases between. Looked up from germline, CDR1 is MNHEY and CDR2 is SVGAGI. CDR3 in amino acids: CASRPLRTDYGYTF. In nucleotides, the CDR3 is TGTGCCAGCAGGCCGCTAAGGACAGACTATGGCTACACCTTC.